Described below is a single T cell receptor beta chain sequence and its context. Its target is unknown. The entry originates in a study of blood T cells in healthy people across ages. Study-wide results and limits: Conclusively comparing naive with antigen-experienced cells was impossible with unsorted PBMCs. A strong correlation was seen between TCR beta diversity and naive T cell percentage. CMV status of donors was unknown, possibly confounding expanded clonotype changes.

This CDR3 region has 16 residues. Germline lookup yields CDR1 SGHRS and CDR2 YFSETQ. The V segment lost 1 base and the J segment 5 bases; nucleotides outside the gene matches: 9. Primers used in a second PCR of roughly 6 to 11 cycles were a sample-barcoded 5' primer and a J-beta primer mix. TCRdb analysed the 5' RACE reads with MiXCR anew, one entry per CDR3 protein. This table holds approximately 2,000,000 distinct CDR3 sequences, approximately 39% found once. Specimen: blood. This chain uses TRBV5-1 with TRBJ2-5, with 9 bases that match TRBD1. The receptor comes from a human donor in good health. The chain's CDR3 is CASSLSTGGLSETQYF. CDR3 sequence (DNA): TGCGCCAGCAGCTTGTCAACAGGGGGCTTGAGTGAGACCCAGTACTTC.